This passage covers 11 T cell receptor beta chains from one sample sequenced in a study of T-cell memory formation after mild COVID-19. In TCRdb, the 5' RACE reads were re-called with MiXCR into one record per CDR3 protein. The sample lists about 400,000 distinct CDR3 sequences, more than 15% occurring once. Sequenced: PBMCs or a T cell subset sorted from them (not recorded which). The receptors were gathered from a man younger than 35 who had mild COVID-19 (a few samples of this study predate the infection). Cell type and time point are not known.

The sample holds a few counts of this clonotype. This chain joins TRBV5-5 and TRBJ1-2; a weak D match, TRBD1 (5 bases). This CDR3 region has 15 residues. The germline V gene has CDR1 SGHKS and CDR2 YYEKEE (reference sequence). With 0 bases removed from V and 6 bases from J, the gap between germline ends came to 15 bases. CDR3 nucleotide sequence: TGTGCCAGCAGCTTGGCGCCGGGACGTCAAAATGGCTACACCTTC. This codes for CASSLAPGRQNGYTF. The complete variable domain, with remaining parts taken from reference TRBV5-5 and TRBJ1-2, reads DAGVTQSPTHLIKTRGQQVTLRCSPISGHKSVSWYQQVLGQGPQFIFQYYEKEERGRGNFPDRFSARQFPNYSSELNVNALLLGDSALYLCASSLAPGRQNGYTFGSGTRLTVV.

The V and J genes are TRBV12-3 or TRBV12-4 and TRBJ2-7; possible D gene TRBD2, 5 bases. V dropped 6 bases and J dropped 0 bases, with 12 bases sitting between them. This CDR3 is 14 amino acids long. DNA for the CDR3: TGTGCCAGCAGGGACTCCGGGATCTCCTACGAGCAGTACTTC. Protein sequence: CASRDSGISYEQYF.

This clonotype occurred once. The V and J genes are TRBV20-1 and TRBJ2-3; tentative D call: TRBD1 (5 bases). This CDR3 spans 13 amino acids. Germline loops: CDR1 DFQATT, CDR2 SNEGSKA (reference sequence). The ends were cut back, 3 bases at V and 3 bases at J, with 10 bases in the middle. CDR3 DNA: TGCAGTGCTAGGGACAAAGGGACAGATACGCAGTATTTT. It encodes CSARDKGTDTQYF.

This clonotype has a handful of counts. The DNA is omitted, as the CDR3 cannot be located on it reliably, and the CDR3 follows TCRdb's listing. V gene TRBV7-3 combines with J gene TRBJ2-2; the table's D call of TRBD1 was not tested on the DNA. CDR1 SGHTA and CDR2 FQGTGA come from the germline V gene. The length of the CDR3 is 14 amino acids, counting both ends. The CDR3 protein is CASSLVGPGGELFF.

The chain couples TRBV29-1 to TRBJ2-7; D remains ambiguous. Per the germline V gene, CDR1 is SQVTM and CDR2 is ANQGSEA. V dropped 4 bases and J dropped 4 bases, with 17 bases sitting between them. This CDR3 region has 14 residues. This CDR3 reads CSVVFAPELYEQYF. The CDR3 DNA reads TGCAGCGTTGTTTTCGCCCCAGAGTTATACGAGCAGTACTTC.

The chain employs TRBV24-1 and TRBJ2-1; D is unclear. V lost 5 bases and J lost 4, with 17 bases in between. Germline-derived CDR1 and CDR2 are KGHDR and SFDVKD. The CDR3 runs 16 residues. The CDR3 region is CATSATGPTPYNEQFF. For the CDR3, the DNA is TGTGCCACCAGTGCAACCGGCCCCACCCCTTACAATGAGCAGTTCTTC.

This clonotype was seen more than once but under ten times. The chain carries TRBV6-5 and TRBJ1-4, with D uncertain. This CDR3 is built from 12 residues. Trimming pared 5 bases from V and 7 bases from J, leaving 8 bases between. CDR1 and CDR2 (germline): MNHEY, SVGAGI. The CDR3 bases are TGTGCCAGCAGTCAAAATGGTGAAAAACTGTTTTTT. Its protein is CASSQNGEKLFF.

The rearrangement uses TRBV7-8 and TRBJ1-4; D is ambiguous. The CDR3 covers 14 residues. V was trimmed by 5 bases and J by 2 bases, leaving 9 bases between them. Germline V gene data show CDR1 as SGHVS and CDR2 as FQNEAQ. CDR3 nucleotide sequence: TGTGCCAGCAGCCCCCAGTGGACTAATGAAAAACTGTTTTTT. It translates to CASSPQWTNEKLFF.

This clonotype appeared a few times. The chain is built from TRBV5-4 and TRBJ1-1; D gene unclear. V gave up 4 bases and J gave up 7 bases, with 8 bases separating them. Germline V lookup: CDR1 SGHNT, CDR2 YYREEE (reference sequence). This CDR3 spans 11 amino acids. CDR3 in DNA: TGTGCCAGCAGCACCGGGGTTGAAGCTTTCTTT. It specifies CASSTGVEAFF.

The table lists this clonotype with a few counts. The chain employs TRBV11-2 and TRBJ2-5; no definite D call. CDR3 length: 14 amino acids. Trimming cost V 4 bases and J 5 bases, with 14 bases left between them. Germline V lookup: CDR1 SGHAT, CDR2 FQNNGV. CDR3 region: CASSSRQTEETQYF. The CDR3 DNA reads TGTGCCAGCAGCTCCAGGCAAACTGAGGAGACCCAGTACTTC.

This clonotype was found a few times. The chain carries TRBV4-1 and TRBJ1-1, with D maybe TRBD1 (5 bases). CDR1 is MGHRA and CDR2 is YSYEKL in the germline V gene. The length of the CDR3 is 14 residues. Trimming left V 0 bases short and J 3 bases short, with 8 bases between. CDR3 bases: TGCGCCAGCAGCCAAGAAGGGGAGGACACTGAAGCTTTCTTT. It is translated as CASSQEGEDTEAFF.